This TCR beta chain was identified in a study of blood T cell repertoires in COVID-19. In the study overall: From the United States, Italy and Spain came samples of acute and convalescent COVID-19. T cells, B-cell-depleted T cells, or PBMCs provided the cDNA or gDNA that served as material.

This clone was seen more than once but under ten times. This CDR3 comprises 17 residues. Germline CDR1 is SEHNR and CDR2 is FQNEAQ (reference sequence). Unmatched junction bases numbered 9, after V lost 5 bases and J lost 4 bases. In the original analysis: Amplifying reference gene primers gave estimates of nucleated cell counts. Clones were sequenced by immunoSEQ multiplex PCR, and TCRdb holds only the in-frame ones, with some missing. That table gives V, J and clone size, and the DNA gave D and trimming. The profile covers 100,000 to 120,000 clones, with more than 80% appearing a single time and about 7.3% taken by the ten largest.

Sequenced input: peripheral blood. The chain combines TRBV7-9 with TRBJ1-3; 12 nucleotides match TRBD1. The TCR comes from a woman aged 40 to 49 with acute or convalescent COVID-19. Written as DNA, the CDR3 is TGTGCCAGCAGCGAGGGGACAGGGGGCTTGGGCGGAAACACCATATATTTT. It translates to CASSEGTGGLGGNTIYF.